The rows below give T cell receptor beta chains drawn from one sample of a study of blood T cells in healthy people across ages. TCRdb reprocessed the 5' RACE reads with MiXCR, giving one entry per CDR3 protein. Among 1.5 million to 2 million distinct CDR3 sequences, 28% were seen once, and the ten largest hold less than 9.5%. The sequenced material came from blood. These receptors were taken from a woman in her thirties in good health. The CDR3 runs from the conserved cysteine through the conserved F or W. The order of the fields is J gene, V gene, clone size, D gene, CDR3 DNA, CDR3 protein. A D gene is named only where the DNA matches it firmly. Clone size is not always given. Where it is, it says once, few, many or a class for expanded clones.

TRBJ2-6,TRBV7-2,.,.,TGTGCCAGCCGACACCGGACTGGGGCCAACGTCCTGACTTTC,CASRHRTGANVLTF
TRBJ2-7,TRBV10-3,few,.,TGTGCCATCAGTGAGTCGTGGGTCACCTACGAGCAGTACTTC,CAISESWVTYEQYF
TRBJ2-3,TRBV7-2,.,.,TGTGCCAGCAGCTTCTCCTCCTCCCGCGTGAATACGCAGTATTTT,CASSFSSSRVNTQYF
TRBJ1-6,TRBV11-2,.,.,TGTGCCAGCAGCTTAACGGCAGGGAGAACAAATTCACCCCTCCACTTT,CASSLTAGRTNSPLHF
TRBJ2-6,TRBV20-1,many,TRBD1,TGCAGTGCTCGCAGTCCCGGGACAGGGACTGGGGCCAACGTCCTGACTTTC,CSARSPGTGTGANVLTF
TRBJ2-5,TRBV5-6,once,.,TGTGCCAGCAGTTTGGGTCGGGGCAGTTGGTTGGAGACCCAGTACTTC,CASSLGRGSWLETQYF
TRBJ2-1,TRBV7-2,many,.,TGTGCCAGCAGCTTAAATATCGGACTAACAAACAATGAGCAGTTCTTC,CASSLNIGLTNNEQFF
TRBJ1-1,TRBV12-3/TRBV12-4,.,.,TGTGCCAGCAGTTTAGGGGGCACCGTGGCCACTGAAGCTTTCTTT,CASSLGGTVATEAFF
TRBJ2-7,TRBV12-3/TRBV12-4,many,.,TGTGCGTGTGGTGTCGTCGGCAGGGGTGCCTACGAGCAGTACTTC,CACGVVGRGAYEQYF
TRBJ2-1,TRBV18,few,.,TGTGCCAGCTCACCACCCCGGAGAGGGGCGGATGAGCAGTTCTTC,CASSPPRRGADEQFF
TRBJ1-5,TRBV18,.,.,TGTGCCAGCTCCCCAAACAGGGATAGCAATCAGCCCCAGCATTTT,CASSPNRDSNQPQHF
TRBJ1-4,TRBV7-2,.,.,TGTGCCAGCAGCTTAGCGCCAGGGGTTAATGAAAAACTGTTTTTT,CASSLAPGVNEKLFF
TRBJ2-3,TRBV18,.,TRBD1,TGTGCCAGCTCACCAGAAAGACAGGGAATTGCCACAGATACGCAGTATTTT,CASSPERQGIATDTQYF
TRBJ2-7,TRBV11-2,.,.,TGTGCCAGCCTAAACGAGCAGTACTTC,CASLNEQYF
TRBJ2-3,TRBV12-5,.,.,TGTGCTAGTGCCATACAGGTTGCAGATACGCAGTATTTT,CASAIQVADTQYF
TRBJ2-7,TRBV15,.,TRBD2,TGTGCCACCAGCAGGTCAGGACTAGCGGCCTACAATGAGCAGTACTTC,CATSRSGLAAYNEQYF
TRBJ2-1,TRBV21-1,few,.,TGTGCCAGCAGCAAAACTCGGAAGCGGGAGGACAGGGCTCGGGCCAATGAGCAGTTCTTC,CASSKTRKREDRARANEQFF
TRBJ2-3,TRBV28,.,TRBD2,TGTGCCAGCAGCGTTCCGGGAGGGACGCAGTATTTT,CASSVPGGTQYF
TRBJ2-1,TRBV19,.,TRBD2,TGTGCCAGTAGTATATCGGATTCGTTTGCGCGGGAGATTAGGGCGTTCTTC,CASSISDSFAREIRAFF
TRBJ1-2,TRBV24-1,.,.,TGTGCCACCAGTGAAGCAGAATGGAATGGCTACACCTTC,CATSEAEWNGYTF
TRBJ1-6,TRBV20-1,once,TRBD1,TGCAGTGCTCTTGACAGGGGCCGGTCACCCCTCCACTTT,CSALDRGRSPLHF
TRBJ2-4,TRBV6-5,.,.,TGTGCCAGCAGTTACTCGGGGATCGGAACGGGGACCAAAAACATTCAGTACTTC,CASSYSGIGTGTKNIQYF
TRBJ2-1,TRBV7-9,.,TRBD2,TGTGCCAGCAGCTTAACCGGGATGGGCGGGGGTGAGCAGTTCTTC,CASSLTGMGGGEQFF
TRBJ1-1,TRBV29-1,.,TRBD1,TGCAGCGTTGTGAGGACAGGATTGAACACTGAAGCTTTCTTT,CSVVRTGLNTEAFF
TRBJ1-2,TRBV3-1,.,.,TGTGCCAGCAGCCAATTCTCGAGGAACTATGGCTACACCTTC,CASSQFSRNYGYTF
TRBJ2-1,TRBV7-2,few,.,TGTGCCAGCAGCTTAACTTATGAAGGGTTCTATGAGCAGTTCTTC,CASSLTYEGFYEQFF
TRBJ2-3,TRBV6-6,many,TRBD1,TGTGCCAGCAGTGCAGGGGACAGGGTCACAGATACGCAGTATTTT,CASSAGDRVTDTQYF
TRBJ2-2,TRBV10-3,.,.,TGTGCCATCAGTACCGGGGCCGGGGAGCTGTTTTTT,CAISTGAGELFF
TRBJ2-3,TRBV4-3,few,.,TGCGCCAGCAGCCAAGGTAGCGCGGTCAAAGATACGCAGTATTTT,CASSQGSAVKDTQYF
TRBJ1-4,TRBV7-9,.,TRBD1,TGTGCCAGCAGCCTACAACAGACAGGGGCTAATGAAAAACTGTATTTT,CASSLQQTGANEKLYF
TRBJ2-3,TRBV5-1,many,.,TGCGCCAGCGCCGACGGACCCACAGATACGCAGTATTTT,CASADGPTDTQYF
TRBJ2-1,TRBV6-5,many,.,TGTGCCAGCACCCCGAGAGGCGGCAATGAGCAGTTCTTC,CASTPRGGNEQFF
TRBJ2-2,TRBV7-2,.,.,TGTGCCATCAGCCCAAGGGTCGGACTGAACACCGGGGAGCTGTTTTTT,CAISPRVGLNTGELFF
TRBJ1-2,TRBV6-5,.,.,TGTGCCAGCAGTCTTAAATTCCGACAACCCGTCAACACCTTC,CASSLKFRQPVNTF
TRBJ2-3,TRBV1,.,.,TGCACCAGCAGCCAACCGGGTCTAAGCACAGATACGCAGTATTTT,CTSSQPGLSTDTQYF
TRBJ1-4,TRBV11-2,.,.,TGTGCCAGCAGCCAAGGACGGCTGCGTGAAAAACTGTTTTTT,CASSQGRLREKLFF
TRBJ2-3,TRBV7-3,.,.,TGTGCCAGCAGCCCCCGAGGGGGCGGGGGCCGCACAGATACGCAGTATTTT,CASSPRGGGGRTDTQYF
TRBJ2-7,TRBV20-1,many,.,TGCAGTGCTAGGCTTCCAGGGGGGGCAAAGCAGTACTTC,CSARLPGGAKQYF
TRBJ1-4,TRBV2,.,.,TGTGCCAGCATCCGAGAGGGAAGAAACGAAAAACTGTTTTTT,CASIREGRNEKLFF
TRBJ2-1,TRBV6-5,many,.,TGTGCCAGCAGTCAAGGGACTCTCGAGCAGTTCTTC,CASSQGTLEQFF
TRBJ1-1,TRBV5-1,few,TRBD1,TGCGCCAGCACCCTGGACAGGGGCCCTGAAGCTTTCTTT,CASTLDRGPEAFF
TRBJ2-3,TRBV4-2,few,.,TGTGCCAGCAGCTGGGACGAATCGGCAGATACGCAGTATTTT,CASSWDESADTQYF